This TCR beta chain appears in the sequencing data of a study of blood T cells in healthy people across ages (dated by TCRdb to 2013 to 2016). Background for the entire study: In model experiments, template switching captured roughly one uniquely barcoded TCR beta cDNA molecule for every two T cells. The study measured age-related changes in TCR beta repertoire diversity using deep sequencing normalized with unique cDNA molecular identifiers. Donors were grouped into four age groups: young (average approximately 16 years), middle-aged (less than 40), aged (about 60) and long-lived (about 82). Donors of different ages were randomly distributed across sequencing lanes to avoid experimental bias. For two donors (one aged 18 to 30 and one aged 80 or older), the study analyzed two additional independent replicas of 1 million unique cDNA reads from the same blood draw. Paper-wide results and their limitations: The long-lived group showed more naive CD4+ T cells, fewer expanded clones and increased TCR diversity than the aged group, suggesting age selection. Observed TCR beta diversity correlated strongly with the percentage of naive T cells measured by flow cytometry. Observed TCR beta diversity per million T cells fell roughly linearly with age, and a significant reduction was already apparent by age around 40. Bulk unsorted PBMC profiling prevented conclusive comparison of naive and antigen-experienced compartments. The CMV infection status of donors was not known, potentially confounding age-related changes in expanded clonotypes. Estimates of total diversity based on one million sequenced T cells were considered lower bounds and underestimates.

A word on this clonotype: It lacks a known antigen. No base quality information exists; no much larger clone differs at one position.

Donors were a few dozen systemically healthy Caucasian individuals from Russia aged roughly 6 to 90 years. Roughly 10 milliliters of peripheral blood were collected from each donor into EDTA-treated Vacutainer tubes. Ficoll-Paque density-gradient centrifugation was used to isolate PBMCs, with at least 7 million per sample. Total RNA was extracted from PBMCs with Trizol reagent, with at least 5.5 micrograms obtained per sample. For every donor, an aliquot of PBMCs went through flow cytometry to measure the percentages of naive CD45RAhigh/CD27high T cells. Receptor amplification or capture employed 5' RACE. TCRdb names Illumina HiSeq 2500 as the instrument used. A second PCR of about 6 to 11 cycles was performed with a sample-barcoded 5' primer and a J-beta primer mix. Each TCR beta cDNA molecule received a unique molecular identifier from a template-switch 5' adaptor carrying 12 random nucleotides. Each sample yielded at least 2.5 million CDR3-containing paired-end reads. All of the RNA was converted into first-strand cDNA using the Mint cDNA synthesis kit, with a TRBC-specific oligonucleotide serving as the primer. Following uracil-DNA glycosylase treatment, a first 18-cycle PCR with universal primers M1SS and BC2_uni_R was performed on all cDNA. The study's processing was this. For normalization, 1 million high-quality reads were randomly selected from each sample, with every read carrying a distinct molecular identifier. Reads sharing molecular identifiers were discarded rather than binned into consensus sequences. MiTCR, set to a Q25 quality threshold and the strictest error-elimination algorithm, was used for CDR3 identification, clonotype clustering and error correction. A nonparametric unseen species model with Euler transformation was used to estimate a lower bound on total TCR beta diversity. The public reads were run again by TCRdb, first through fastp at Q25 and then through MiXCR, and only productive beta chains were kept. Under each unique CDR3 protein, matching rows form one entry showing the most common genes and DNA. The V and J calls shown here were made by TCRdb, not taken from the authors' results. Counted in this sample were 700,000 or so distinct CDR3 sequences; roughly 41% of them appeared once. The ten largest clonotypes hold about 30% of the sample.

V drops 2 bases and J drops 9 bases, leaving 10 bases in between. CDR1 and CDR2, per the germline V gene (reference sequence), are SEHNR and FQNEAQ. The CDR3 runs 12 amino acids, cysteine and phenylalanine included. Just the 36-base CDR3 DNA is kept, in frame starting at base 1. The sequence was collected from a man aged 80 or over in good health. This receptor chain uses TRBV7-9 and TRBJ2-5; the D gene assignment is ambiguous. Source material: blood. The sequence in DNA is TGTGCCAGCAGCTTAAGGGATGTGGCCCAGTACTTC. Its protein is CASSLRDVAQYF.